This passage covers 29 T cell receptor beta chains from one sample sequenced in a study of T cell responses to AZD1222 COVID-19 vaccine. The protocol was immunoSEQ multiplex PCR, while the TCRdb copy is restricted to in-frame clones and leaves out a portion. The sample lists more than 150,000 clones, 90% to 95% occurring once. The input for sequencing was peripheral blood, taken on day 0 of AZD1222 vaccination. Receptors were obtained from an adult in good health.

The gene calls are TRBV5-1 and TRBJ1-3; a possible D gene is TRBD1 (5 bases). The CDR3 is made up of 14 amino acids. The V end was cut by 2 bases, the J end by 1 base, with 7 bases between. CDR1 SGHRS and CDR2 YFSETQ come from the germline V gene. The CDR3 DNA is TGCGCCAGCAGCTTACCAGGGTCTGGAAACACCATATATTTT. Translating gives CASSLPGSGNTIYF.

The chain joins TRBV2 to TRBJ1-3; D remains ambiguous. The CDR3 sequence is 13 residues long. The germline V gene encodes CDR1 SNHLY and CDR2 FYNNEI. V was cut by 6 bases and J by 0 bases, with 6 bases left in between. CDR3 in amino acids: CASSGNSGNTIYF. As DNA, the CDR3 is TGTGCCAGCAGCGGTAACTCTGGAAACACCATATATTTT. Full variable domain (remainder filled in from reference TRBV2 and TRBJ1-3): EPEVTQTPSHQVTQMGQEVILRCVPISNHLYFYWYRQILGQKVEFLVSFYNNEISEKSEIFDDQFSVERPDGSNFTLKIRSTKLEDSAMYFCASSGNSGNTIYFGEGSWLTVV.

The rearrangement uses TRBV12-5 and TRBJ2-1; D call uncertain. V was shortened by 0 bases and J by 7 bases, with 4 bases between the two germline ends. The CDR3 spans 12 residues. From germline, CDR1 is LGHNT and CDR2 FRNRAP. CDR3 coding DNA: TGTGCTAGTGGTTTGGTACCGAATGAGCAGTTCTTC. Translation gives CASGLVPNEQFF. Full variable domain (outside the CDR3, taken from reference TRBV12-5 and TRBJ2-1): DARVTQTPRHKVTEMGQEVTMRCQPILGHNTVFWYRQTMMQGLELLAYFRNRAPLDDSGMPKDRFSAEMPDATLATLKIQPSEPRDSAVYFCASGLVPNEQFFGPGTRLTVL.

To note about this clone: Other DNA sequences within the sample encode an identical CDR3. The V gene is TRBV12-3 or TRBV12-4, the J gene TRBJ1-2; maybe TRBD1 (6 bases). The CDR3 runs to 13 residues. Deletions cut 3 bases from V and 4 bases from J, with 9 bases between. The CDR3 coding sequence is TGTGCCAGCAGTTTGCGGGGGGCCTATGGCTACACCTTC. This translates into CASSLRGAYGYTF.

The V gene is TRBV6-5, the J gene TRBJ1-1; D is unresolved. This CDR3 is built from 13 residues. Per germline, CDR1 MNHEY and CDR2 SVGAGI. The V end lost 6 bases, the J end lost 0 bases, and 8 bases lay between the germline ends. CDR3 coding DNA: TGTGCCAGCAGCTGGAACATGAACACTGAAGCTTTCTTT. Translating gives CASSWNMNTEAFF.

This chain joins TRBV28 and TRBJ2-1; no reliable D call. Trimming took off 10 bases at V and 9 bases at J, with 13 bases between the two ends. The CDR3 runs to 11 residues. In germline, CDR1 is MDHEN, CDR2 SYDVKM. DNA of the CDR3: TGTGCCACCACAGTAGGTCTTGAGCAGTTCTTC. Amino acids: CATTVGLEQFF. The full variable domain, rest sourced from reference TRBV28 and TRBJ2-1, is DVKVTQSSRYLVKRTGEKVFLECVQDMDHENMFWYRQDPGLGLRLIYFSYDVKMKEKGDIPEGYSVSREKKERFSLILESASTNQTSMYLCATTVGLEQFFGPGTRLTVL.

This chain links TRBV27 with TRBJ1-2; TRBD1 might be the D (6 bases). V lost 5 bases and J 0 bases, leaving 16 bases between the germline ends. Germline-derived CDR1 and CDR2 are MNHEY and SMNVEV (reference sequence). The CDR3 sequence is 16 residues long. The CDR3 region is CASSLRSGQSNYGYTF. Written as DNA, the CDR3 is TGTGCCAGCAGTCTACGGAGTGGACAGTCTAACTATGGCTACACCTTC.

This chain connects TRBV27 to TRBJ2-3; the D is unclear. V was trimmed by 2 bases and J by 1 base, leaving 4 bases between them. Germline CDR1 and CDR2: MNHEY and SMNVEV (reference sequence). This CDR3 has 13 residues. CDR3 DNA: TGTGCCAGCAGTTTAACTCGCACAGATACGCAGTATTTT. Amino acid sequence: CASSLTRTDTQYF.

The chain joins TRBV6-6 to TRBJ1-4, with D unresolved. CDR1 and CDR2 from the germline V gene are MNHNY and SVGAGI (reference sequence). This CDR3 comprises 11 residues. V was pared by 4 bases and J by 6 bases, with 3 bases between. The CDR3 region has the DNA TGTGCCAGCAGTTTCGATGAAAAACTGTTTTTT. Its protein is CASSFDEKLFF.

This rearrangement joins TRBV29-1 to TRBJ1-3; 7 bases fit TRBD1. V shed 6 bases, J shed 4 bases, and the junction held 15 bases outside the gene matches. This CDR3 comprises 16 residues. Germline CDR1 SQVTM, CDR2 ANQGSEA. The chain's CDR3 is CSVTYPPTGEGNTIYF. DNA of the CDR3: TGCAGCGTCACATATCCTCCTACAGGGGAGGGAAACACCATATATTTT. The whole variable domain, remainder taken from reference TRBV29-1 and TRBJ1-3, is SAVISQKPSRDICQRGTSLTIQCQVDSQVTMMFWYRQQPGQSLTLIATANQGSEATYESGFVIDKFPISRPNLTFSTLTVSNMSPEDSSIYLCSVTYPPTGEGNTIYFGEGSWLTVV.

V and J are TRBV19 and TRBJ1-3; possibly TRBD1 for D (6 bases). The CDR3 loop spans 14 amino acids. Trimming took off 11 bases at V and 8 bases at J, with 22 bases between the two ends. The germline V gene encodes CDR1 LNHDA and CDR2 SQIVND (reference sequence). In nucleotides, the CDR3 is TGTGCCGCGCGAACGGCCCTCCCAGGGGACACCATATATTTT. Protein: CAARTALPGDTIYF.

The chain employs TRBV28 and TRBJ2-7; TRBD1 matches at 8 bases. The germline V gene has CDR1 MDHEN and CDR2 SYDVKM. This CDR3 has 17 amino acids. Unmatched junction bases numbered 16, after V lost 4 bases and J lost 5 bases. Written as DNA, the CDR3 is TGTGCCAGCAGTTCTACATTACACAGGGGGAACATTGACGAGCAGTACTTC. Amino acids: CASSSTLHRGNIDEQYF.

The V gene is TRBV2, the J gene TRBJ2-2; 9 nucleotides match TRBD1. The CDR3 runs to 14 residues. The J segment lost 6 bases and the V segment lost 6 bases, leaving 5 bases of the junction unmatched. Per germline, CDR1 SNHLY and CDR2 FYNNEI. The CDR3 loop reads CASRGQGRAGELFF. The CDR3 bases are TGTGCCAGCAGGGGACAGGGTAGGGCCGGGGAGCTGTTTTTT.

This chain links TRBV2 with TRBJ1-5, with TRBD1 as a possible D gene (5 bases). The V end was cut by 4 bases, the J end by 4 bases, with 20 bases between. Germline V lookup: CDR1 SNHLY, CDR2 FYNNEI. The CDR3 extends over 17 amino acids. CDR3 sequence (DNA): TGTGCCAGCAGTGTAAATGGGGCAGGCATCCGGAATCAGCCCCAGCATTTT. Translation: CASSVNGAGIRNQPQHF.

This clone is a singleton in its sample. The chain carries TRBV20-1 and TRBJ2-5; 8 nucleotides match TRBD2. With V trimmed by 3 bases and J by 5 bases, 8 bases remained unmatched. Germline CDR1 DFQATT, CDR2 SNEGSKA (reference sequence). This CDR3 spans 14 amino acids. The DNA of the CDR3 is TGCAGTGCTAGTGACGGGAGGGTATTGGAGACCCAGTACTTC. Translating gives CSASDGRVLETQYF.

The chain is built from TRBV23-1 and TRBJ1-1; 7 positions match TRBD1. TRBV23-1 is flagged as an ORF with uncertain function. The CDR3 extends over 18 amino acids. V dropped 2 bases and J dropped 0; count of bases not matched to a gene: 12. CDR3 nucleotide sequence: TGCGCCAGCAGTCAACCCCGCCCGGGACAGAAGGTGAACACTGAAGCTTTCTTT. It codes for CASSQPRPGQKVNTEAFF.

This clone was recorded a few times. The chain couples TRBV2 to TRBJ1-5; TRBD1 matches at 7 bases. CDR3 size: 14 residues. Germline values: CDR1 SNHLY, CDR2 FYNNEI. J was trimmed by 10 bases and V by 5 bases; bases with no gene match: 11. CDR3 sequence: CASSMGQLVSPQHF. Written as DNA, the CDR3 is TGTGCCAGCAGTATGGGACAGTTGGTATCTCCCCAGCATTTT.

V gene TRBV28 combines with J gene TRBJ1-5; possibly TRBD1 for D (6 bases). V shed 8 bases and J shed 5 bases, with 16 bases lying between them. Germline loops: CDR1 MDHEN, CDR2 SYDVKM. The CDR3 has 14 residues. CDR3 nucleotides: TGTGCCAGCTTTGCCGGGACAAATTATCAGCCCCAGCATTTT. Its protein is CASFAGTNYQPQHF.

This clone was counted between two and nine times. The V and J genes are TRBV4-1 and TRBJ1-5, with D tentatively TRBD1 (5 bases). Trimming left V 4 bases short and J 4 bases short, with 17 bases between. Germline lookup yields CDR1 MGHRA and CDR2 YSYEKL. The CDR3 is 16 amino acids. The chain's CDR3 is CASSLGQDRGNQPQHF. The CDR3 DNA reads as TGCGCCAGCAGCCTAGGCCAAGACAGAGGGAATCAGCCCCAGCATTTT.

The CDR3 nucleotides read TGCGCCAGCAGCTTGGGACTAGCGGGATCGAACGAGCAGTACTTC. Its translation: CASSLGLAGSNEQYF. V gene TRBV5-1 combines with J gene TRBJ2-7; TRBD2 agrees at 11 bases. There are 15 residues in the CDR3. J gave up 5 bases and V 0 bases, and 4 bases lay outside the gene matches. Germline values: CDR1 SGHRS, CDR2 YFSETQ.

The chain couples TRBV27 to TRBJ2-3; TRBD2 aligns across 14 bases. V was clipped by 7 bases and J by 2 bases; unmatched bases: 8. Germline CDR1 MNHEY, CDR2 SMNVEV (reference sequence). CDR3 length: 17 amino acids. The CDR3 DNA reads TGTGCCAGCACCCCGGGACTAGCGGGAGCCCTCACAGATACGCAGTATTTT. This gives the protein CASTPGLAGALTDTQYF.

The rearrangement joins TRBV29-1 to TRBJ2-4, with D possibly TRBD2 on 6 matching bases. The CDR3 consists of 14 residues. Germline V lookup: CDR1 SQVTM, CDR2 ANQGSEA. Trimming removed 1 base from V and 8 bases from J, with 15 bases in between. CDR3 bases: TGCAGCGTTGAAGGACTAGGACGAGACGACATTCAGTACTTC. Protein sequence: CSVEGLGRDDIQYF.

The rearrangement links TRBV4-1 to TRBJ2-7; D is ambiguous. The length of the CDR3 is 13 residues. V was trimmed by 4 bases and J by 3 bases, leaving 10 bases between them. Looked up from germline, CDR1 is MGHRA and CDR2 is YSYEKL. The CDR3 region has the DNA TGCGCCAGCAGCCCCGCAGAGGACTACGAGCAGTACTTC. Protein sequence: CASSPAEDYEQYF.

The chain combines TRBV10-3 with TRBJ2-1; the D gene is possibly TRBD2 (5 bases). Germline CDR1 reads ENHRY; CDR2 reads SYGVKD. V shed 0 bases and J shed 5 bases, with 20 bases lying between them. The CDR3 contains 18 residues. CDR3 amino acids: CAISESLDSPGYHNEQFF. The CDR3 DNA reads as TGTGCCATCAGTGAGTCATTGGACTCCCCCGGGTATCACAATGAGCAGTTCTTC.

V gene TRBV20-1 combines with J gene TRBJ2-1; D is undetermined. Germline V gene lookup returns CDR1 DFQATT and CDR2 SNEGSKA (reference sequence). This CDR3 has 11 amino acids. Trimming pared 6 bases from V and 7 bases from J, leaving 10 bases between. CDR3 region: CSAVSENEQFF. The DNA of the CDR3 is TGCAGTGCCGTCAGCGAGAATGAGCAGTTCTTC.

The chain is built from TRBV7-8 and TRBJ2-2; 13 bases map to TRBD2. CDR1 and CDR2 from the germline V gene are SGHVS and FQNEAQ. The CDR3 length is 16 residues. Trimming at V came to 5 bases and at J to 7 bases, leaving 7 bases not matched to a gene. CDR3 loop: CASSAGLAGRDGELFF. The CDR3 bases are TGTGCCAGCAGCGCGGGACTAGCGGGAAGGGACGGGGAGCTGTTTTTT.

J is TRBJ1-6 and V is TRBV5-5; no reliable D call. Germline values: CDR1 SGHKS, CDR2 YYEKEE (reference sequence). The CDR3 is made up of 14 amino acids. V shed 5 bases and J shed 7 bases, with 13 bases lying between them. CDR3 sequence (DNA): TGTGCCAGCAGGCCAGGTTTAAACAATTCACCCCTCCACTTT. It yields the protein CASRPGLNNSPLHF.

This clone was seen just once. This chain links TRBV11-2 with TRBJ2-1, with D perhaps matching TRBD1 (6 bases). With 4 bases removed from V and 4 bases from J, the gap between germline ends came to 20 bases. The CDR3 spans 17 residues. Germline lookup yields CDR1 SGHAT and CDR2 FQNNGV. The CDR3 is CASSSYADRKVYNEQFF. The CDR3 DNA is TGTGCCAGCAGCTCTTACGCCGACAGGAAAGTTTACAATGAGCAGTTCTTC.

The CDR3 DNA sequence: TGTGCCAGCAGCGTTAACACTGAAGCTTTCTTT. It specifies CASSVNTEAFF. The V call is TRBV7-9, the J call TRBJ1-1; D gene ambiguous. The CDR3 is 11 amino acids. The ends were cut back, 5 bases at V and 2 bases at J, with 3 bases in the middle. Germline V gene data show CDR1 as SEHNR and CDR2 as FQNEAQ (reference sequence).